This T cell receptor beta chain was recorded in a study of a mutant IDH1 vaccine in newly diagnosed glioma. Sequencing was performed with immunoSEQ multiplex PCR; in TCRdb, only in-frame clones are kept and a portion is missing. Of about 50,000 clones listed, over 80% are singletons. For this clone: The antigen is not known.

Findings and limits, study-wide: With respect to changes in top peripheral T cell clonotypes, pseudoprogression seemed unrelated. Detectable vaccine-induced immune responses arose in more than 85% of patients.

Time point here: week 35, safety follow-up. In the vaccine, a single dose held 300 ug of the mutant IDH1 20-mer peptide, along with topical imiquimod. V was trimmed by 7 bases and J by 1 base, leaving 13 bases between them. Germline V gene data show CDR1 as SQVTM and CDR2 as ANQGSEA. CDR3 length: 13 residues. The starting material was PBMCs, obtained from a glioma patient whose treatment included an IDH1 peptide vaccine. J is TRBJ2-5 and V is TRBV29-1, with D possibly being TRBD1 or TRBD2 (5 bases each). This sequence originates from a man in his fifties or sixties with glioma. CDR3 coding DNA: TGCAGCGCCGAAGTCGGGGCCCAAGAGACCCAGTACTTC. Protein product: CSAEVGAQETQYF.